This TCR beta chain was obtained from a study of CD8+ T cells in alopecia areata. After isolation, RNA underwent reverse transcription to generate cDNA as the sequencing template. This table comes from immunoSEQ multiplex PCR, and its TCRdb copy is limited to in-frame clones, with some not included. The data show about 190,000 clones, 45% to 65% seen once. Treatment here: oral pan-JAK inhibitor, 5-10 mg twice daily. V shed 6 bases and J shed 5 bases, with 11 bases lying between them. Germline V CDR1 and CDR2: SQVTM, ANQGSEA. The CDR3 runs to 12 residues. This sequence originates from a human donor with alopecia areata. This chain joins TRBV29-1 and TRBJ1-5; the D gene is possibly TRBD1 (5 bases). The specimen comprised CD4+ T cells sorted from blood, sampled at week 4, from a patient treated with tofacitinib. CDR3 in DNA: TGCAGCGTGTGGGACTCGGATCAGCCCCAGCATTTT. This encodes CSVWDSDQPQHF.